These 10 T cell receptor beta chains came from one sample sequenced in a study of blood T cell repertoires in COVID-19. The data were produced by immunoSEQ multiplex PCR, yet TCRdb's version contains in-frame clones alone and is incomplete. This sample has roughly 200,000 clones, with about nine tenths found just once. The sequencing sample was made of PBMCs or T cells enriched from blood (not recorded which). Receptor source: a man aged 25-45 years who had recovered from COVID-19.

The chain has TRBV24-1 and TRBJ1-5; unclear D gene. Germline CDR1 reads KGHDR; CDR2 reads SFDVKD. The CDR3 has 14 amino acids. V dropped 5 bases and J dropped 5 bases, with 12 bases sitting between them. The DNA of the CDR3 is TGTGCCACCAGTGGCAGGCAGGCCCATCAGCCCCAGCATTTT. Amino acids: CATSGRQAHQPQHF.

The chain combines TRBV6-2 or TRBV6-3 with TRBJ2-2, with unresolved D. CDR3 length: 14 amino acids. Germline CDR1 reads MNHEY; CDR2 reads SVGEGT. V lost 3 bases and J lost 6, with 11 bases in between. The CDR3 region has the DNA TGTGCCAGCAGTTATATCGGGTCCGCCGGGGAGCTGTTTTTT. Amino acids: CASSYIGSAGELFF.

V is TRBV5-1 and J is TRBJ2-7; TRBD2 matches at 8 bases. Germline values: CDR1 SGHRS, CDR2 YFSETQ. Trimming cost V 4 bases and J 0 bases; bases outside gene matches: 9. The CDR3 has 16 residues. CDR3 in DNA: TGCGCCAGCAGCCCGGGGACTAGTCCGAGCTCCTACGAGCAGTACTTC. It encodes CASSPGTSPSSYEQYF.

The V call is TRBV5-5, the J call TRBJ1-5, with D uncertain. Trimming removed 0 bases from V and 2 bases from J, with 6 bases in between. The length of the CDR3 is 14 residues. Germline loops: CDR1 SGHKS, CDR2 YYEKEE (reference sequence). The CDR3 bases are TGTGCCAGCAGCTTGGCCACGGGCAATCAGCCCCAGCATTTT. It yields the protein CASSLATGNQPQHF.

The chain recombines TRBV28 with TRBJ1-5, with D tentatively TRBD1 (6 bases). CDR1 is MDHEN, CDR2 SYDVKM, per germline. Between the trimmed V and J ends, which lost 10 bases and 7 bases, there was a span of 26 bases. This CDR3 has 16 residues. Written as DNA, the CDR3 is TGTGCCATATTGGAGGGGGGGACTATGCTGCGGCAGCCCCAGCATTTT. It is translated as CAILEGGTMLRQPQHF.

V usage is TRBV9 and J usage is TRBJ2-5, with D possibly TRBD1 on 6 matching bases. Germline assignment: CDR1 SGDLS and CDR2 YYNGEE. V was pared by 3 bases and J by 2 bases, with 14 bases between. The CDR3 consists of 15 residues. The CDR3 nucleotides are TGTGCCAGCAGCGCCCGAATGGGGGCGCAAGAGACCCAGTACTTC. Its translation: CASSARMGAQETQYF.

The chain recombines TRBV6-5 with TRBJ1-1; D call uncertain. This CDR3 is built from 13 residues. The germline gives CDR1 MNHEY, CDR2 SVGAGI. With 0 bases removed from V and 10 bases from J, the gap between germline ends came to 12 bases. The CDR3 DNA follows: TGTGCCAGCAGTTACTCTGTCAGATCCATAGCTTTCTTT. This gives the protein CASSYSVRSIAFF.

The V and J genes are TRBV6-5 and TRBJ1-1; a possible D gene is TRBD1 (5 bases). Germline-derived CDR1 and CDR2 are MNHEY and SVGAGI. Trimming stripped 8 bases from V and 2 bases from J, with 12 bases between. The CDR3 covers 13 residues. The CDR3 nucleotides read TGTGCCAGCGGGTCAGGGTTAAACACTGAAGCTTTCTTT. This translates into CASGSGLNTEAFF.

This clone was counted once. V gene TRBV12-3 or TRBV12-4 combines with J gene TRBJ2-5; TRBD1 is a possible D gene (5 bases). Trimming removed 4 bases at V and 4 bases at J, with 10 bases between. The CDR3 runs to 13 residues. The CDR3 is CASSYSGRETQYF. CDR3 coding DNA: TGTGCCAGCAGTTATTCAGGGCGAGAGACCCAGTACTTC.

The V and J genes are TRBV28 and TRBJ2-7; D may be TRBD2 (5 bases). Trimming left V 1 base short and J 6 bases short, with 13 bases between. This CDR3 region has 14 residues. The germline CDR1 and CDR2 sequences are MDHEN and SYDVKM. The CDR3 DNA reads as TGTGCCAGCAGTTTATTGACGGAGGCTGCCGAGCAGTACTTC. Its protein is CASSLLTEAAEQYF.